This TCR beta chain was observed in a study of T cell repertoires in cytomegalovirus infection. Study as a whole: Public TCR beta signatures were indicative of both CMV infection and a matching HLA type.

To note about this clonotype: The antigen is undetermined. Sequence at one end of the junction differs from germline and may be a read error.

Study-wide points: Of the TCR beta families, the public ones yielded a cumulative frequency that identified carriers of CMV plus the relevant HLA.

Via MiXCR, TCRdb re-called the reads, giving one row per CDR3 protein. The table has 200,000 to 300,000 distinct CDR3 sequences, about 7% seen once. This receptor was taken from a human donor in good health (CMV status not recorded). Some clones in this sample may be carry-over from other donors' samples. Sequencing was done on a sample of PBMCs.

CDR3 DNA: TGCAGTGCCTACTGGGACCGACCGAACACTGGAGCTTTCTTT. This translates into CSAYWDRPNTGAFF. The chain is built from TRBV20-1 and TRBJ1-1; a possible D gene is TRBD1 (5 bases). This CDR3 has 14 residues. Germline V lookup: CDR1 DFQATT, CDR2 SNEGSKA (reference sequence).